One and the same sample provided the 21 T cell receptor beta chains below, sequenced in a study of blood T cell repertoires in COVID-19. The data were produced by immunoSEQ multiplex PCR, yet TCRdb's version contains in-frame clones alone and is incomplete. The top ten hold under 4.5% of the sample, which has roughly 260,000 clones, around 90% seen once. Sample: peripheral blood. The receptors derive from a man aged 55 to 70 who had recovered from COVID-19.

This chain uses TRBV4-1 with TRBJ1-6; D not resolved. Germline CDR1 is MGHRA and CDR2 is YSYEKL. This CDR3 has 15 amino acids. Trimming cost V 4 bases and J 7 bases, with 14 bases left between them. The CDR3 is CASSPNERRNSPLHF. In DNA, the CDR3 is TGCGCCAGCAGCCCCAACGAAAGGAGGAATTCACCCCTCCACTTT.

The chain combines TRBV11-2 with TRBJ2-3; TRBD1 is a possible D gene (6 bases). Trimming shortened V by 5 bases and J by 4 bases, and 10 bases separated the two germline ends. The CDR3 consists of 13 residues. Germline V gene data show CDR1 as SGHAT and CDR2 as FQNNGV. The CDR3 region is CASSTNRADTQYF. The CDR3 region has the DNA TGTGCCAGCAGCACTAACAGGGCAGATACGCAGTATTTT.

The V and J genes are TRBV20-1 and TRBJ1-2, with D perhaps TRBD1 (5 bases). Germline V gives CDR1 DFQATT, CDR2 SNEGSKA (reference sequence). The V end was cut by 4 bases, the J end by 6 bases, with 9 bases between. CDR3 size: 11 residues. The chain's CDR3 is CSATGRDGYTF. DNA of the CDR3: TGCAGTGCTACAGGGCGCGATGGCTACACCTTC.

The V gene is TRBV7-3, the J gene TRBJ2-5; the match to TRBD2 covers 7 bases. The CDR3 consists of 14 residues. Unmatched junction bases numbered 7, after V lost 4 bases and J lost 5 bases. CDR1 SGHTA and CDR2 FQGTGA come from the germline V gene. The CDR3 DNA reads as TGTGCCAGCAGCTCGTCGGGGGGACGGGAGACCCAGTACTTC. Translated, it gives CASSSSGGRETQYF.

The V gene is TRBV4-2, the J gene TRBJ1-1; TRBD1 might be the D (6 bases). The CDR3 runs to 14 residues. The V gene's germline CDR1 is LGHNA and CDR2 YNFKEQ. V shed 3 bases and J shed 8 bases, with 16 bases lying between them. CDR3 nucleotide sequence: TGTGCCAGCAGCCATGGTTCCCCAGGGGAGGAAGCTTTCTTT. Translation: CASSHGSPGEEAFF.

The CDR3 nucleotides are TGTGCCAGTGAACCTAGCGGGGTTCAGGATACGCAGTATTTT. It encodes CASEPSGVQDTQYF. This sequence joins TRBV19 and TRBJ2-3; 9 bases line up with TRBD2. Looked up from germline, CDR1 is LNHDA and CDR2 is SQIVND (reference sequence). Trimming took 8 bases from V and 6 from J; bases not matched to a gene: 9. CDR3 size: 14 residues.

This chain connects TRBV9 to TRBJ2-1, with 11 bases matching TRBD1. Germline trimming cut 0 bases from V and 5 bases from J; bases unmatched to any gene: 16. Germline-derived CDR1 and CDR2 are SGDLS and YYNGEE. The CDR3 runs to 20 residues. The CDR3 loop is CASSVGFVRDRGNDNNEQFF. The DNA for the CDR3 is TGTGCCAGCAGCGTAGGATTCGTTCGGGACAGGGGGAATGACAACAATGAGCAGTTCTTC. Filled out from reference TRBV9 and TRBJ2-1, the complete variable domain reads DSGVTQTPKHLITATGQRVTLRCSPRSGDLSVYWYQQSLDQGLQFLIQYYNGEERAKGNILERFSAQQFPDLHSELNLSSLELGDSALYFCASSVGFVRDRGNDNNEQFFGPGTRLTVL.

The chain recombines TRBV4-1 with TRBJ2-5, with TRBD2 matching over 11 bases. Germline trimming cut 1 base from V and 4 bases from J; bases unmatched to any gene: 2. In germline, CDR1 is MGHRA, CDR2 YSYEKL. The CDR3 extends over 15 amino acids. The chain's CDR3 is CASSQATSGGETQYF. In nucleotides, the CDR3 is TGCGCCAGCAGCCAAGCTACTAGCGGGGGAGAGACCCAGTACTTC.

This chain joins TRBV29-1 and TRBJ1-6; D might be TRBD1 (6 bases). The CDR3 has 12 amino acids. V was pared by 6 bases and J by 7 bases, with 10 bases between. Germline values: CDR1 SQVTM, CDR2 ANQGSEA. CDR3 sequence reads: CSVSTGNSPLHF. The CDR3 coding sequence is TGCAGCGTCTCCACAGGGAATTCACCCCTCCACTTT.

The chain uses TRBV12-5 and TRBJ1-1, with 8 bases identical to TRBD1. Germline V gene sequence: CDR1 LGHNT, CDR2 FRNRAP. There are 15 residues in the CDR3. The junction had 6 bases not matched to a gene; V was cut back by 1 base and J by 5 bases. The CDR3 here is CASGLADRGATEAFF. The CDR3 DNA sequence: TGTGCTAGTGGTTTGGCTGACAGGGGCGCTACTGAAGCTTTCTTT.

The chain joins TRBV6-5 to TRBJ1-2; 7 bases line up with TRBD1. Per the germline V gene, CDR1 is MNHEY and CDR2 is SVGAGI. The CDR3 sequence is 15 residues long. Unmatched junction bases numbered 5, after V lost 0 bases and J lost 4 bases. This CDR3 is CASSYSGTATYGYTF. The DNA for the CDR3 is TGTGCCAGCAGTTACTCAGGGACAGCGACCTATGGCTACACCTTC.

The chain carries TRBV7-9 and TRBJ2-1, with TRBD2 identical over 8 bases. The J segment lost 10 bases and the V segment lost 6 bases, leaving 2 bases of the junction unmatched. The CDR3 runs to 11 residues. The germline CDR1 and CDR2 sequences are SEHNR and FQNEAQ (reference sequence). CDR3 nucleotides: TGTGCCAGCAGGCGGACTAGCGAGCAGTTCTTC. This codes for CASRRTSEQFF.

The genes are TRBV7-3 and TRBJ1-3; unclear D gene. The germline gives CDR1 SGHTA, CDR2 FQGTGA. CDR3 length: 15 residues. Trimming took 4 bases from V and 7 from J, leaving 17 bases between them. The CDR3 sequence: CASSSGVERGNTIYF. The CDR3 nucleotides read TGTGCCAGCAGCTCCGGGGTCGAGAGAGGGAACACCATATATTTT.

The CDR3 loop reads CASSLRWGVGETQYF. The CDR3 DNA sequence: TGTGCCAGCAGTTTAAGATGGGGGGTCGGAGAGACCCAGTACTTC. The chain is built from TRBV27 and TRBJ2-5; D possibly corresponds to TRBD2 (6 bases). The CDR3 sequence is 15 residues long. Trimming stripped 2 bases from V and 4 bases from J, with 14 bases between. CDR1 and CDR2 from the germline V gene are MNHEY and SMNVEV (reference sequence).

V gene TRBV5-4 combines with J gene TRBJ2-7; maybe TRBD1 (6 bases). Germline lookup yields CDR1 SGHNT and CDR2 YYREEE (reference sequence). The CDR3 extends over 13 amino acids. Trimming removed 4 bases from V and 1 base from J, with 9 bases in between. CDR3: CASSPRGSYEQYF. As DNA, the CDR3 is TGTGCCAGCAGCCCAAGGGGGTCCTACGAGCAGTACTTC.

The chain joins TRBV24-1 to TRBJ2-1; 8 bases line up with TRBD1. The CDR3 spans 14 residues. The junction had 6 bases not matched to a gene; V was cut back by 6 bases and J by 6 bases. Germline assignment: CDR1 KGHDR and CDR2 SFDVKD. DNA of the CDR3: TGTGCCACCAGTAGGCGACAGGGGTCCAATGAGCAGTTCTTC. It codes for CATSRRQGSNEQFF.

The CDR3 loop is CASGIAGASTDTQYF. The CDR3, as DNA: TGTGCTAGTGGGATAGCGGGGGCTAGCACAGATACGCAGTATTTT. The J gene is TRBJ2-3, the V gene TRBV12-5; 9 positions match TRBD2. The CDR3 contains 15 residues. Trimming took 6 bases from V and 0 from J; bases not matched to a gene: 4. Germline CDR1 reads LGHNT; CDR2 reads FRNRAP.

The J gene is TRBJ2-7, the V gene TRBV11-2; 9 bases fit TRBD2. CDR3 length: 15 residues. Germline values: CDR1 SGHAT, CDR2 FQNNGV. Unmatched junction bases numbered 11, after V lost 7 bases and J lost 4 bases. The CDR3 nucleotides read TGTGCCAGCACCCTTAGCGGGGGCCCTCCTTACGAGCAGTACTTC. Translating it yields CASTLSGGPPYEQYF.

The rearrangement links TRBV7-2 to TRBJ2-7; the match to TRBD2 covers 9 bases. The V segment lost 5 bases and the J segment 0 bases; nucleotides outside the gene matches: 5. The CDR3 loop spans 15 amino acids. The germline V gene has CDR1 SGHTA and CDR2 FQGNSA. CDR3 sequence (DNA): TGTGCCAGCAGCCCTAGCGGGGCCTCCTCCTACGAGCAGTACTTC. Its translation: CASSPSGASSYEQYF. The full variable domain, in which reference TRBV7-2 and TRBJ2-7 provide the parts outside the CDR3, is GAGVSQSPSNKVTEKGKDVELRCDPISGHTALYWYRQSLGQGLEFLIYFQGNSAPDKSGLPSDRFSAERTGGSVSTLTIQRTQQEDSAVYLCASSPSGASSYEQYFGPGTRLTVT.

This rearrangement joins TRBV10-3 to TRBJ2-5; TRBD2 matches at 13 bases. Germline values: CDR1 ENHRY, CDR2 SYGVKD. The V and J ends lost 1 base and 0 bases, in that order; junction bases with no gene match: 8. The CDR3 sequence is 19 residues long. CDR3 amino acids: CAISEYGLAGVLYQETQYF. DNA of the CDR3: TGTGCCATCAGTGAGTATGGACTAGCGGGGGTCCTGTACCAAGAGACCCAGTACTTC.

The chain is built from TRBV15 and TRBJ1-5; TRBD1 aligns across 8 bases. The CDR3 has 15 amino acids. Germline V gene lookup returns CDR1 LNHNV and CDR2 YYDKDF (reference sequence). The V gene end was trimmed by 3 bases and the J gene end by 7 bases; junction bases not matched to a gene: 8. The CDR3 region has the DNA TGTGCCACCAGCAGGCGGACAGGGTCGGACCAGCCCCAGCATTTT. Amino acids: CATSRRTGSDQPQHF.